Listed here are 13 T cell receptor beta chains from one sample, sequenced in a study of brain metastases from non-small cell lung cancer. Clones were read by immunoSEQ multiplex PCR, and TCRdb kept only the in-frame ones, dropping some. Of approximately 1,200 clones listed, roughly 80% were seen once; the top ten hold 12%. The sequenced sample consisted of tissue from a brain metastasis. The receptors were sampled from a donor at least 40 years old with non-small cell lung cancer.

This chain connects TRBV14 to TRBJ1-1; no clear D gene. The CDR3 has 16 amino acids. The V end was cut by 0 bases, the J end by 0 bases, with 11 bases between. Per the germline V gene, CDR1 is SGHDN and CDR2 is FVKESK. The CDR3 sequence: CASSQEGNGMNTEAFF. CDR3 sequence (DNA): TGTGCCAGCAGCCAAGAAGGGAATGGAATGAACACTGAAGCTTTCTTT.

This rearrangement joins TRBV27 to TRBJ2-5, with D tentatively TRBD1 (6 bases). The CDR3 is 15 residues long. The germline CDR1 and CDR2 sequences are MNHEY and SMNVEV (reference sequence). V was trimmed by 2 bases and J by 4 bases, leaving 14 bases between them. CDR3 residues: CASSLIRGLRETQYF. CDR3 sequence (DNA): TGTGCCAGCAGTTTAATCAGGGGCCTCAGAGAGACCCAGTACTTC.

This clone occurred once. This chain uses TRBV2 with TRBJ1-5, with unresolved D. The CDR3 consists of 14 residues. Germline-derived CDR1 and CDR2 are SNHLY and FYNNEI. V lost 0 bases and J 4 bases, leaving 7 bases between the germline ends. CDR3 amino acids: CASSEARGNQPQHF. CDR3 coding DNA: TGTGCCAGCAGTGAAGCGCGGGGTAATCAGCCCCAGCATTTT.

This chain uses TRBV7-9 with TRBJ1-2; 9 nucleotides align to TRBD1. CDR1 is SEHNR, CDR2 FQNEAQ, per germline (reference sequence). The CDR3 is 13 amino acids. The ends lost 4 bases at V and 7 bases at J; junction bases unmatched: 4. The CDR3, as DNA: TGTGCCAGCAGCTCCGGACAGGGGATTGGCTACACCTTC. Its protein is CASSSGQGIGYTF.

V gene TRBV18 combines with J gene TRBJ1-4; D remains ambiguous. The germline V gene encodes CDR1 KGHSH and CDR2 LQKENI. The CDR3 is 14 amino acids. Trimming shortened V by 3 bases and J by 7 bases, and 12 bases separated the two germline ends. DNA for the CDR3: TGTGCCAGCTCACCGGCTTCGTGGAGTGAAAAACTGTTTTTT. Translation: CASSPASWSEKLFF.

The count of this clone is one. The chain couples TRBV10-1 to TRBJ2-3, with 7 bases that match TRBD2. Looked up from germline, CDR1 is WNHNN and CDR2 is SYGVQD (reference sequence). After removal of 4 bases from V and 1 base from J, the junction contained 5 bases not matched to a gene. The length of the CDR3 is 15 residues. CDR3 residues: CASSVGSGGTDTQYF. The CDR3, as DNA: TGCGCCAGCAGTGTAGGAAGCGGGGGCACAGATACGCAGTATTTT.

The chain employs TRBV19 and TRBJ2-2; D is tentatively TRBD1 or TRBD2 (5 bases each). The CDR3 totals 13 residues. Germline CDR1 and CDR2: LNHDA and SQIVND (reference sequence). The V and J ends lost 6 bases and 7 bases respectively, with 12 bases between them. The CDR3 coding sequence is TGTGCCAGTAGCTCTGGGACGGTCGGGGAGCTGTTTTTT. It translates to CASSSGTVGELFF.

Written as DNA, the CDR3 is TGTGCCAGCAGCCGGGGGGGCCAGGAAAAACTGTTTTTT. It codes for CASSRGGQEKLFF. This chain connects TRBV7-9 to TRBJ1-4, with a possible D match to TRBD1 (6 bases). Per the germline V gene, CDR1 is SEHNR and CDR2 is FQNEAQ (reference sequence). Trimming left V 5 bases short and J 8 bases short, with 12 bases between. This CDR3 spans 13 amino acids.

V gene TRBV7-6 combines with J gene TRBJ1-1; 8 nucleotides match TRBD1. CDR3 length: 13 residues. The trim removed 5 bases at V and 6 bases at J, leaving 5 bases unmatched. Germline assignment: CDR1 SGHVS and CDR2 FNYEAQ. CDR3 in DNA: TGTGCCAGCAGCACATCACAGGGGGCTGAAGCTTTCTTT. Protein product: CASSTSQGAEAFF. Drawing the rest from reference TRBV7-6 and TRBJ1-1, the complete variable domain is GAGVSQSPRYKVTKRGQDVALRCDPISGHVSLYWYRQALGQGPEFLTYFNYEAQQDKSGLPNDRFSAERPEGSISTLTIQRTEQRDSAMYRCASSTSQGAEAFFGQGTRLTVV.

This clone is a singleton in its sample. Other DNA sequences from this sample encode an identical CDR3 as well. The V and J genes are TRBV5-1 and TRBJ1-4; D not certain. Germline V gene lookup returns CDR1 SGHRS and CDR2 YFSETQ. The length of the CDR3 is 16 residues. V lost 4 bases and J lost 0, with 13 bases in between. The DNA for the CDR3 is TGCGCCAGCAGCGGAAAAGGCGGTACAACTAATGAAAAACTGTTTTTT. This encodes CASSGKGGTTNEKLFF.

This chain joins TRBV4-1 and TRBJ2-7; weak D call: TRBD2 (5 bases). V was shortened by 4 bases and J by 4 bases, with 11 bases between the two germline ends. The CDR3 has 13 residues. Germline V gene data show CDR1 as MGHRA and CDR2 as YSYEKL. CDR3 coding DNA: TGCGCCAGCAGCCCCGAGGGCCGATACGAGCAGTACTTC. Amino acids: CASSPEGRYEQYF.

The DNA of the CDR3 is TGCGCCAGCAGCCAAGAGTCATCAGGGGGCACTGAAGCTTTCTTT. Translation gives CASSQESSGGTEAFF. The chain couples TRBV4-1 to TRBJ1-1; 7 bases agree with TRBD1. This CDR3 spans 15 amino acids. V trimming: 0 bases; J trimming: 4 bases; junction bases outside the gene matches: 5. Germline CDR1 MGHRA, CDR2 YSYEKL.

The rearrangement links TRBV7-6 to TRBJ1-3, with 10 bases lining up with TRBD1. Trimming cost V 4 bases and J 1 base; bases outside gene matches: 1. Per the germline V gene, CDR1 is SGHVS and CDR2 is FNYEAQ. The length of the CDR3 is 15 residues. In DNA, the CDR3 is TGTGCCAGCAGCTCGGGACAGGGGTCTGGAAACACCATATATTTT. Protein: CASSSGQGSGNTIYF.